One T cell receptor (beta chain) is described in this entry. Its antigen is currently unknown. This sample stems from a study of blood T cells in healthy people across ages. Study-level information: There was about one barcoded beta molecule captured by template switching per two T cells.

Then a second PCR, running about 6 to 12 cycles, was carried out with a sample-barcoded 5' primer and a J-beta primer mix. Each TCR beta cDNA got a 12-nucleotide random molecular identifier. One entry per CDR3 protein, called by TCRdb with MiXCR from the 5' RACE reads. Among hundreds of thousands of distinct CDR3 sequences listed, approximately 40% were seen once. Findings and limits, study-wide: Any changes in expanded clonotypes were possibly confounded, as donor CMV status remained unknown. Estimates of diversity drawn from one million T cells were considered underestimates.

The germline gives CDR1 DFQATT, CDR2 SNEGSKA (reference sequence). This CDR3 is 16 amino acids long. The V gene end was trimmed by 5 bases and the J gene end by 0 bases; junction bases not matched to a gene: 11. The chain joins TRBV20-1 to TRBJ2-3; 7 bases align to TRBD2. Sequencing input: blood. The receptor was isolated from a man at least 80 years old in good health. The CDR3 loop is CSAQPLAELSTDTQYF. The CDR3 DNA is TGCAGTGCTCAACCCCTAGCGGAGCTTAGCACAGATACGCAGTATTTT.